This T cell receptor beta chain stems from a study of T cell responses to AZD1222 COVID-19 vaccine. This CDR3 comprises 15 residues. Germline CDR1 is WSHSY and CDR2 is SAAADI. Trimming took 3 bases from V and 7 from J, leaving 18 bases between them. Measured with immunoSEQ multiplex PCR; TCRdb has only the in-frame clones, and not every one. The sample carries 75,000 to 85,000 clones, more than 90% recorded once. The chain has TRBV10-2 and TRBJ1-1, with a weak D call TRBD1 (5 bases). The sequence came from an adult in good health. Sample: peripheral blood, taken on day 0 of AZD1222 vaccination. The CDR3 region is CASSDGGAGLGEAFF. DNA of the CDR3: TGCGCCAGCAGTGATGGTGGGGCAGGGCTGGGTGAAGCTTTCTTT.